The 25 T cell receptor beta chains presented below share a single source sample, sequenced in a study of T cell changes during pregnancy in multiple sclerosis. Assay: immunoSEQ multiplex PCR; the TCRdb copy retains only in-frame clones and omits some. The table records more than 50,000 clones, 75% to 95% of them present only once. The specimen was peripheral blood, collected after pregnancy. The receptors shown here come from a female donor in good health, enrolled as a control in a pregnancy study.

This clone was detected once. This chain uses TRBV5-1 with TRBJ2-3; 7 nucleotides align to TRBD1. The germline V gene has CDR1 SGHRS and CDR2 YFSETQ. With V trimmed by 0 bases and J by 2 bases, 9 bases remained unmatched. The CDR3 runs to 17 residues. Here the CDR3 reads CASSLDSTGPYTDTQYF. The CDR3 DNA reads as TGCGCCAGCAGCTTGGATTCGACAGGGCCGTACACAGATACGCAGTATTTT.

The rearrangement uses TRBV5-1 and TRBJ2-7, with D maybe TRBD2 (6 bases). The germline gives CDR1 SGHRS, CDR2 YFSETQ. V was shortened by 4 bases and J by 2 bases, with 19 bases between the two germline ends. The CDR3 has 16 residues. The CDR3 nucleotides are TGCGCCAGCAGCCTCAGTGTTGCGGGCGGGACCTACGAGCAGTACTTC. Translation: CASSLSVAGGTYEQYF.

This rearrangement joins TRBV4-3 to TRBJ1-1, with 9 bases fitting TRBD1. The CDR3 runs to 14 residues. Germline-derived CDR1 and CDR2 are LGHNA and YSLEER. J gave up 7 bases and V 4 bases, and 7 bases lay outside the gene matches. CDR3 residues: CASSPDDRGFEAFF. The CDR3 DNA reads TGCGCCAGCAGCCCAGACGACAGGGGGTTTGAAGCTTTCTTT.

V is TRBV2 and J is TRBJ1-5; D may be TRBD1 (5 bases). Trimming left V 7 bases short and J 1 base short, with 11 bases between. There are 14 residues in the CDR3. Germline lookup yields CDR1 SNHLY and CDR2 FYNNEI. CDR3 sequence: CASTVGQSNQPQHF. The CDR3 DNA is TGTGCCAGCACGGTGGGGCAGAGCAATCAGCCCCAGCATTTT.

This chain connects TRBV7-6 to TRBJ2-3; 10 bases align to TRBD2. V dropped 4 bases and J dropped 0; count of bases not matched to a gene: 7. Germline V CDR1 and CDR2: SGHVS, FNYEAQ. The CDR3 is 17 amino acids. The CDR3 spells CASSSLAGGISTDTQYF. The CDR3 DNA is TGTGCCAGCAGCTCATTAGCGGGAGGTATTAGCACAGATACGCAGTATTTT.

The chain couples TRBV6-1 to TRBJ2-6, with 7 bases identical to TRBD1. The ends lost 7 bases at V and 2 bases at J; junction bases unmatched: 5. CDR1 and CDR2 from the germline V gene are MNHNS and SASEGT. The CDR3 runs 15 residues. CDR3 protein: CASNYRGTGANVLTF. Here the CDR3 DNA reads TGTGCCAGCAACTACAGGGGTACTGGGGCCAACGTCCTGACTTTC.

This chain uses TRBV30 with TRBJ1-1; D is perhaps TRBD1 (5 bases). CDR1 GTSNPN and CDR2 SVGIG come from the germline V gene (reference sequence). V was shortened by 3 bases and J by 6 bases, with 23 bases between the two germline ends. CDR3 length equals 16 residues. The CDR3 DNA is TGTGCCTGGAGGCGCTTCTCGGGACTCCATGTCCCTGAAGCTTTCTTT. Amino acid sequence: CAWRRFSGLHVPEAFF.

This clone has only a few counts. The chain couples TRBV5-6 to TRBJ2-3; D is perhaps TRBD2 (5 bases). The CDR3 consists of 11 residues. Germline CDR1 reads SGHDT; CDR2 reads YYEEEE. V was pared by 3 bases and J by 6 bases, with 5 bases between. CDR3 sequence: CASSWRDTQYF. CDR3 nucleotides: TGTGCCAGCAGCTGGAGGGATACGCAGTATTTT. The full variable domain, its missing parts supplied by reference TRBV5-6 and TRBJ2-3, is DAGVTQSPTHLIKTRGQQVTLRCSPKSGHDTVSWYQQALGQGPQFIFQYYEEEERQRGNFPDRFSGHQFPNYSSELNVNALLLGDSALYLCASSWRDTQYFGPGTRLTVL.

The CDR3 DNA reads TGTGCCAGCAGCTTAGTCCCCGGGGGATTGCAGCATTTT. Translated: CASSLVPGGLQHF. This rearrangement joins TRBV7-9 to TRBJ1-5, with D possibly matching TRBD1 (5 bases). The CDR3 length is 13 residues. Trimming removed 1 base from V and 13 bases from J, with 14 bases in between. Looked up from germline, CDR1 is SEHNR and CDR2 is FQNEAQ (reference sequence). Using reference TRBV7-9 and TRBJ1-5 for the parts outside the CDR3, the full variable domain is DTGVSQNPRHKITKRGQNVTFRCDPISEHNRLYWYRQTLGQGPEFLTYFQNEAQLEKSRLLSDRFSAERPKGSFSTLEIQRTEQGDSAMYLCASSLVPGGLQHFGDGTRLSIL.

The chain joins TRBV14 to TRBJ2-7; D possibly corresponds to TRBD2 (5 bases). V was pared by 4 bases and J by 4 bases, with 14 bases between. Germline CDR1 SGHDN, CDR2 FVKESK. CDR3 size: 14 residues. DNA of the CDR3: TGTGCCAGCAGCCGACGCGGCCGGGGATACGAGCAGTACTTC. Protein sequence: CASSRRGRGYEQYF.

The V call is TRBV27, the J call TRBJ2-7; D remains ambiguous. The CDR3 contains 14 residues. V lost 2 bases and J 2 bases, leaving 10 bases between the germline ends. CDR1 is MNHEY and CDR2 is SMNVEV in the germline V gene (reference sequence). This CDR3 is CASSLQSRAYEQYF. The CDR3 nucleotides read TGTGCCAGCAGTTTACAGTCCCGGGCCTACGAGCAGTACTTC.

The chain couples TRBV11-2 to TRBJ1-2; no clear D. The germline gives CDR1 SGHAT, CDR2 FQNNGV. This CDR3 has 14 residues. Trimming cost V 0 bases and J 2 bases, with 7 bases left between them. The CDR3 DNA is TGTGCCAGCAGCTTAGAGCGGGGAAACTATGGCTACACCTTC. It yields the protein CASSLERGNYGYTF.

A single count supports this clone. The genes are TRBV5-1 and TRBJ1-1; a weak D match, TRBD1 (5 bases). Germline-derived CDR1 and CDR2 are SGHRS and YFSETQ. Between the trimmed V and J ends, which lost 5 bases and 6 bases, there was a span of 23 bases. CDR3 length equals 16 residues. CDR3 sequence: CASSKGELTWEAEAFF. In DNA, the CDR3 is TGCGCCAGCAGTAAAGGGGAGTTGACTTGGGAGGCTGAAGCTTTCTTT.

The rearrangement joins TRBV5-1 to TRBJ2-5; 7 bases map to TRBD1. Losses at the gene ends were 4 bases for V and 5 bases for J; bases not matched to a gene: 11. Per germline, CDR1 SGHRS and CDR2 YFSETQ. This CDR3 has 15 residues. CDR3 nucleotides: TGCGCCAGCAGCACCTGGACAGGCACACGGGAGACCCAGTACTTC. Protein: CASSTWTGTRETQYF.

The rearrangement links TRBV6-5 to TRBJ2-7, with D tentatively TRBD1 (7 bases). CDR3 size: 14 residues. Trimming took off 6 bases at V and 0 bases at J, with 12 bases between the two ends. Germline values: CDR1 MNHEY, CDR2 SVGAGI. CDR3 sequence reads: CASSRGTDSYEQYF. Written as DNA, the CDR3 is TGTGCCAGCAGCCGCGGGACAGACTCCTACGAGCAGTACTTC.

CDR3 bases: TGTGCCAGCAGACAACAGCAATACCCCTCCTACGAGCAGTACTTC. It is translated as CASRQQQYPSYEQYF. The chain carries TRBV6-1 and TRBJ2-7, with D unresolved. V shed 6 bases and J shed 0 bases, with 15 bases lying between them. The CDR3 contains 15 residues. CDR1 MNHNS and CDR2 SASEGT come from the germline V gene.

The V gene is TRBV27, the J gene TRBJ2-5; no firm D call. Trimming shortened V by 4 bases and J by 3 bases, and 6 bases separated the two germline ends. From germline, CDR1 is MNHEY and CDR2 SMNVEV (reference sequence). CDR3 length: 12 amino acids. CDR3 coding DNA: TGTGCCAGCAGTTCGCGCGAAGAGACCCAGTACTTC. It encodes CASSSREETQYF.

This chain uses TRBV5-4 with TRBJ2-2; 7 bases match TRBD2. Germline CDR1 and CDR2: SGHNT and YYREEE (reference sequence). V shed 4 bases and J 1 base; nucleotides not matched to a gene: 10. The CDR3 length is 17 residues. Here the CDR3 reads CASSAVPGGRNTGELFF. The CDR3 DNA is TGTGCCAGCAGCGCCGTCCCCGGCGGGAGGAACACCGGGGAGCTGTTTTTT.

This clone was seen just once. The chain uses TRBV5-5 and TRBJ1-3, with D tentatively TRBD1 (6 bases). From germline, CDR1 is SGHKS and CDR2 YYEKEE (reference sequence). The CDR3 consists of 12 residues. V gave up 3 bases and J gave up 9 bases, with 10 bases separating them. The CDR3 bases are TGTGCCAGCAGCTCAACACAGGGCACCATATATTTT. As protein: CASSSTQGTIYF.

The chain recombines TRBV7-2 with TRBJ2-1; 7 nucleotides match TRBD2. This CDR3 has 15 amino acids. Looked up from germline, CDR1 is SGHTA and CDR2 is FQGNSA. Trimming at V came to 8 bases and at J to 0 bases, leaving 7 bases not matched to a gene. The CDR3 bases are TGTGCCAGCCGACGGGGAGGGACCTCCTACAATGAGCAGTTCTTC. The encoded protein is CASRRGGTSYNEQFF.

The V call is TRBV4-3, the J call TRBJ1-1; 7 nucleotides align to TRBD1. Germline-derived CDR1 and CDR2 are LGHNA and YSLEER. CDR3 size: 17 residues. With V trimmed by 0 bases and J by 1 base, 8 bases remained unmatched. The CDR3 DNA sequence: TGCGCCAGCAGCCAAGACCCCCACAGACAGGGGAACACTGAAGCTTTCTTT. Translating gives CASSQDPHRQGNTEAFF.

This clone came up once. The CDR3 region has the DNA TGTGCCATCAGCCGGGACAGGACGAACACCGGGGAGCTGTTTTTT. It is translated as CAISRDRTNTGELFF. J is TRBJ2-2 and V is TRBV10-3; 8 positions match TRBD1. Germline V gives CDR1 ENHRY, CDR2 SYGVKD. The CDR3 is 15 residues long. The junction had 3 bases not matched to a gene; V was cut back by 6 bases and J by 0 bases.

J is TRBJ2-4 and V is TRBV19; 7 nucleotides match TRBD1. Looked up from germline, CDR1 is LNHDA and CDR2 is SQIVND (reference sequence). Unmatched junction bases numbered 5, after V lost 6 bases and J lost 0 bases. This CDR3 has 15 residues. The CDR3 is CASRNRGLAKNIQYF. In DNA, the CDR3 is TGTGCCAGTAGGAACAGGGGCCTAGCCAAAAACATTCAGTACTTC.

CDR3 nucleotides: TGTGCCAGCAGCTTTGACGGGACAGGGTCGGGGGGCTACACCTTC. This codes for CASSFDGTGSGGYTF. The V call is TRBV5-5, the J call TRBJ1-2; 9 nucleotides match TRBD1. Germline V CDR1 and CDR2: SGHKS, YYEKEE (reference sequence). The CDR3 spans 15 residues. With 2 bases clipped from V and 8 bases from J, the junction kept 10 bases outside the gene matches.

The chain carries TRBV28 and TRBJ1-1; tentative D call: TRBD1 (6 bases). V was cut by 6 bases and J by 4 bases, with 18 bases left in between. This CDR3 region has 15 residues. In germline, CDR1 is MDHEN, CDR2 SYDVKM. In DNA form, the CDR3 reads TGTGCCAGCAGCCTCCCCCCGACAGGACTCACTGAAGCTTTCTTT. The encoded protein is CASSLPPTGLTEAFF. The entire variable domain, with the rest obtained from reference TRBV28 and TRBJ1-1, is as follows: DVKVTQSSRYLVKRTGEKVFLECVQDMDHENMFWYRQDPGLGLRLIYFSYDVKMKEKGDIPEGYSVSREKKERFSLILESASTNQTSMYLCASSLPPTGLTEAFFGQGTRLTVV.